A selection of T cell receptor beta chains follows, all from one sample in a study of control samples from healthy donors and cancer patients. Assay used: immunoSEQ multiplex PCR; TCRdb lists only in-frame clones, some missing. The table lists about 170,000 clones, 90% to 95% of them singletons. The sequenced sample consisted of blood. These receptors were obtained from a woman aged 25 to 39 in good health. Both conserved end residues are part of each CDR3. D genes are given only for firm matches. A clone size is listed for some rows: how often the clone was seen (once, few, many), or a class if it is expanded.

v_gene: TRBV28
abundance: .
d_gene: .
j_gene: TRBJ2-7
CDR3aa: CASMESYEQYF
CDR3nt: TGTGCCAGCATGGAGTCCTACGAGCAGTACTTC

v_gene: TRBV6-1
abundance: .
d_gene: .
j_gene: TRBJ2-2
CDR3aa: CASSELGDTGELFF
CDR3nt: TGTGCCAGCAGTGAATTAGGGGACACCGGGGAGCTGTTTTTT

v_gene: TRBV7-2
abundance: .
d_gene: TRBD1
j_gene: TRBJ1-1
CDR3aa: CASSLDREGEAFF
CDR3nt: TGTGCCAGCAGCTTGGACAGGGAGGGTGAAGCTTTCTTT

v_gene: TRBV21-1
abundance: once
d_gene: .
j_gene: TRBJ1-2
CDR3aa: CASSNNPTGSGYTF
CDR3nt: TGTGCCAGCAGCAACAACCCTACAGGGTCGGGCTACACCTTC

v_gene: TRBV28
abundance: .
d_gene: .
j_gene: TRBJ2-5
CDR3aa: CASSFRVPETQYF
CDR3nt: TGTGCCAGCAGTTTCAGGGTCCCAGAGACCCAGTACTTC

v_gene: TRBV6-6
abundance: .
d_gene: .
j_gene: TRBJ1-1
CDR3aa: CASSYRGGRSTEAFF
CDR3nt: TGTGCCAGCAGTTATCGGGGGGGGAGGAGCACTGAAGCTTTCTTT

v_gene: TRBV28
abundance: .
d_gene: TRBD2
j_gene: TRBJ2-2
CDR3aa: CASSKAGDDTGELFF
CDR3nt: TGTGCCAGCAGTAAAGCGGGAGATGACACCGGGGAGCTGTTTTTT

v_gene: TRBV24-1
abundance: .
d_gene: .
j_gene: TRBJ1-5
CDR3aa: CATSDPGVNQPQHF
CDR3nt: TGTGCCACCAGTGATCCGGGGGTCAATCAGCCCCAGCATTTT

v_gene: TRBV3-1/TRBV3-2
abundance: .
d_gene: TRBD1
j_gene: TRBJ2-7
CDR3aa: CASSAGTGYEQYF
CDR3nt: TGTGCCAGCAGCGCCGGGACAGGATACGAGCAGTACTTC

v_gene: TRBV6-5
abundance: .
d_gene: TRBD2
j_gene: TRBJ2-7
CDR3aa: CASRTSGGLEQYF
CDR3nt: TGTGCCAGCAGGACTAGCGGGGGCTTGGAGCAGTACTTC

v_gene: TRBV7-8
abundance: .
d_gene: .
j_gene: TRBJ2-1
CDR3aa: CASSVQGGAYNEQFF
CDR3nt: TGTGCCAGCAGCGTCCAGGGTGGGGCCTACAATGAGCAGTTCTTC

v_gene: TRBV19
abundance: .
d_gene: .
j_gene: TRBJ1-2
CDR3aa: CASSSRTFNYGYTF
CDR3nt: TGTGCCAGTAGTTCCCGGACATTTAACTATGGCTACACCTTC

v_gene: TRBV6-5
abundance: .
d_gene: TRBD1
j_gene: TRBJ1-3
CDR3aa: CASSRDSGNTIYF
CDR3nt: TGTGCCAGCAGTAGGGACAGCGGAAACACCATATATTTT

v_gene: TRBV18
abundance: .
d_gene: TRBD1
j_gene: TRBJ2-1
CDR3aa: CASSPGTGSYNEQFF
CDR3nt: TGTGCCAGCTCACCGGGGACAGGGTCCTACAATGAGCAGTTCTTC

v_gene: TRBV6-5
abundance: .
d_gene: .
j_gene: TRBJ2-3
CDR3aa: CASSYSEADTQYF
CDR3nt: TGTGCCAGCAGTTATTCGGAGGCAGATACGCAGTATTTT

v_gene: TRBV29-1
abundance: .
d_gene: .
j_gene: TRBJ1-2
CDR3aa: CSVPGFNYGYTF
CDR3nt: TGCAGCGTTCCAGGTTTTAACTATGGCTACACCTTC

v_gene: TRBV11-2
abundance: .
d_gene: .
j_gene: TRBJ2-7
CDR3aa: CASSLSRVYEQYF
CDR3nt: TGTGCCAGCAGCTTAAGCAGGGTCTACGAGCAGTACTTC

v_gene: TRBV5-3
abundance: .
d_gene: TRBD1
j_gene: TRBJ1-1
CDR3aa: CARSLRRTGENTEAFF
CDR3nt: TGTGCCAGAAGCCTACGAAGGACAGGGGAGAACACTGAAGCTTTCTTT

v_gene: TRBV7-9
abundance: .
d_gene: .
j_gene: TRBJ2-1
CDR3aa: CASSLPQDNEQFF
CDR3nt: TGTGCCAGCAGCTTACCCCAGGACAATGAGCAGTTCTTC

v_gene: TRBV28
abundance: .
d_gene: .
j_gene: TRBJ1-2
CDR3aa: CASSLIQAFYGYTF
CDR3nt: TGTGCCAGCAGTTTAATACAGGCCTTCTATGGCTACACCTTC

v_gene: TRBV5-1
abundance: .
d_gene: TRBD2
j_gene: TRBJ2-1
CDR3aa: CASSTTSGGYNEQFF
CDR3nt: TGCGCCAGCAGTACGACTAGCGGGGGGTACAATGAGCAGTTCTTC

v_gene: TRBV6-2/TRBV6-3
abundance: once
d_gene: .
j_gene: TRBJ2-1
CDR3aa: CASSSQGGGSNEQFF
CDR3nt: TGTGCCAGCAGTTCCCAGGGGGGCGGGAGCAATGAGCAGTTCTTC

v_gene: TRBV6-1
abundance: .
d_gene: TRBD1
j_gene: TRBJ2-7
CDR3aa: CASSELTGGPYEQYF
CDR3nt: TGTGCCAGCAGTGAACTTACAGGGGGCCCCTACGAGCAGTACTTC

v_gene: TRBV7-6
abundance: .
d_gene: .
j_gene: TRBJ2-5
CDR3aa: CASSPGSANQETQYF
CDR3nt: TGTGCCAGCAGCCCGGGATCCGCCAACCAAGAGACCCAGTACTTC

v_gene: TRBV5-1
abundance: .
d_gene: .
j_gene: TRBJ1-1
CDR3aa: CASSLNPTGNTEAFF
CDR3nt: TGCGCCAGCAGCTTGAACCCGACAGGGAACACTGAAGCTTTCTTT

v_gene: TRBV11-2
abundance: .
d_gene: .
j_gene: TRBJ2-4
CDR3aa: CASSLEGGDRNIQYF
CDR3nt: TGTGCCAGCAGCTTAGAAGGAGGGGATCGAAACATTCAGTACTTC

v_gene: TRBV21-1
abundance: .
d_gene: .
j_gene: TRBJ2-3
CDR3aa: CASSKAGGRDTDTQYF
CDR3nt: TGTGCCAGCAGCAAAGCGGGGGGGCGGGACACAGATACGCAGTATTTT

v_gene: TRBV18
abundance: .
d_gene: .
j_gene: TRBJ2-1
CDR3aa: CASSRQGNEQFF
CDR3nt: TGTGCCAGCTCACGGCAGGGGAATGAGCAGTTCTTC

v_gene: TRBV28
abundance: once
d_gene: TRBD1
j_gene: TRBJ2-1
CDR3aa: CASSTGQGPYNEQFF
CDR3nt: TGTGCCAGCAGTACCGGACAGGGGCCCTACAATGAGCAGTTCTTC

v_gene: TRBV6-5
abundance: once
d_gene: TRBD1
j_gene: TRBJ2-5
CDR3aa: CASKDRGETQYF
CDR3nt: TGTGCCAGCAAGGACAGGGGGGAGACCCAGTACTTC

v_gene: TRBV23-1
abundance: .
d_gene: .
j_gene: TRBJ1-1
CDR3aa: CASSQRTGGVGTEAFF
CDR3nt: TGCGCCAGCAGTCAGCGTACGGGGGGCGTAGGCACTGAAGCTTTCTTT

v_gene: TRBV6-5
abundance: .
d_gene: TRBD2
j_gene: TRBJ2-7
CDR3aa: CASSYSASGGDEQYF
CDR3nt: TGTGCCAGCAGTTACTCGGCTAGCGGGGGGGACGAGCAGTACTTC

v_gene: TRBV6-6
abundance: .
d_gene: TRBD2
j_gene: TRBJ2-5
CDR3aa: CASSYSIAGPEETQYF
CDR3nt: TGTGCCAGCAGTTACTCGATAGCGGGTCCGGAAGAGACCCAGTACTTC

v_gene: TRBV2
abundance: .
d_gene: TRBD1
j_gene: TRBJ1-3
CDR3aa: CASSGDRAGNTIYF
CDR3nt: TGTGCCAGCAGCGGGGACAGGGCTGGAAACACCATATATTTT

v_gene: TRBV27
abundance: .
d_gene: .
j_gene: TRBJ1-6
CDR3aa: CASSTQDPYNSPLHF
CDR3nt: TGTGCCAGCAGTACCCAGGACCCTTATAATTCACCCCTCCACTTT

v_gene: TRBV19
abundance: .
d_gene: TRBD1
j_gene: TRBJ2-7
CDR3aa: CASSNRGPYEQYF
CDR3nt: TGTGCCAGTAGTAACAGGGGGCCTTACGAGCAGTACTTC

v_gene: TRBV7-2
abundance: once
d_gene: .
j_gene: TRBJ1-5
CDR3aa: CASSLGSGSNQPQHF
CDR3nt: TGTGCCAGCAGCTTAGGATCAGGGAGCAATCAGCCCCAGCATTTT

v_gene: TRBV30
abundance: .
d_gene: .
j_gene: TRBJ1-1
CDR3aa: CAWSGDFEAFF
CDR3nt: TGTGCCTGGAGTGGGGATTTTGAAGCTTTCTTT